These 32 T cell receptor beta chains came from one sample sequenced in a study of T cell repertoires in cytomegalovirus infection. No antigen has been assigned to these receptors. TCRdb analysed the reads with MiXCR anew, one entry per CDR3 protein. This sample has about 920,000 distinct CDR3 sequences, with roughly 30% found just once. The sample in question was cultured CD8+ T cells from PBMCs, obtained from culture after CMV antigen stimulation. The receptor set was obtained from a human donor in good health (CMV status not recorded). Some clones in this sample may be carry-over from other donors' samples.

This clonotype was recorded once. This chain connects TRBV27 to TRBJ1-4; 10 nucleotides match TRBD1. From germline, CDR1 is MNHEY and CDR2 SMNVEV (reference sequence). With V trimmed by 10 bases and J by 2 bases, 10 bases remained unmatched. The CDR3 runs to 16 residues. For the CDR3, the DNA is TGTGCCACCGGGACAGGGGTGGGTAGGACTAATGAAAAACTGTTTTTT. It specifies CATGTGVGRTNEKLFF.

This clonotype occurred once. The J gene is TRBJ1-1, the V gene TRBV20-1; D is undetermined. Germline CDR1 DFQATT, CDR2 SNEGSKA (reference sequence). Trimming pared 3 bases from V and 1 base from J, leaving 9 bases between. This CDR3 contains 13 residues. The chain's CDR3 is CSASAFGNTEAFF. For the CDR3, the DNA is TGCAGTGCTAGTGCTTTCGGGAACACTGAAGCTTTCTTT.

This sequence joins TRBV27 and TRBJ1-4; maybe TRBD1 (6 bases). The V gene lost 3 bases and the J gene lost 4 bases, with 18 bases spanning the gap. There are 17 residues in the CDR3. Looked up from germline, CDR1 is MNHEY and CDR2 is SMNVEV (reference sequence). In DNA, the CDR3 is TGTGCCAGCAGTTTGGGGGTTAACAGGGAATTTAATGAAAAACTGTTTTTT. It encodes CASSLGVNREFNEKLFF.

This clonotype was counted only a few times. The CDR3 spells CASSSWTGNGYTF. DNA for the CDR3: TGTGCCAGCAGTTCCTGGACAGGGAATGGCTACACCTTC. The J gene is TRBJ1-2, the V gene TRBV27, with 8 bases fitting TRBD1. The germline gives CDR1 MNHEY, CDR2 SMNVEV (reference sequence). V was pared by 4 bases and J by 6 bases, with 4 bases of the junction left unmatched. This CDR3 spans 13 amino acids.

This rearrangement joins TRBV20-1 to TRBJ2-7; 8 bases line up with TRBD1. There are 14 residues in the CDR3. Looked up from germline, CDR1 is DFQATT and CDR2 is SNEGSKA (reference sequence). With V trimmed by 0 bases and J by 7 bases, 8 bases remained unmatched. As DNA, the CDR3 is TGCAGTGCTAGAGATCTACAGGGGGTACGGGAGCAGTACTTC. It is translated as CSARDLQGVREQYF.

This clonotype was counted ten times or more. The rearrangement uses TRBV11-1 and TRBJ2-1; D is ambiguous. This CDR3 contains 13 residues. The germline CDR1 and CDR2 sequences are SGHAT and FQDESV (reference sequence). V lost 5 bases and J 10 bases, leaving 15 bases between the germline ends. CDR3 region: CASSPSLHVEQFF. The CDR3 DNA reads as TGTGCCAGCAGCCCCTCCTTACATGTGGAGCAGTTCTTC.

The chain has TRBV12-3 or TRBV12-4 and TRBJ2-7; D possibly uses TRBD1 or TRBD2 (7 bases each). The CDR3 extends over 20 amino acids. Between the trimmed V and J ends, which lost 3 bases and 3 bases, there was a span of 30 bases. The CDR3 loop is CASSFHNFGDSSTGGYEQYF. CDR3 in DNA: TGTGCCAGCAGTTTCCACAATTTCGGGGACAGCTCAACGGGGGGCTACGAGCAGTACTTC.

This clonotype was counted between two and nine times. The V gene is TRBV7-6, the J gene TRBJ1-2, with 8 bases aligning to TRBD1. The germline V gene has CDR1 SGHVS and CDR2 FNYEAQ. Trimming cost V 5 bases and J 6 bases; bases outside gene matches: 17. The CDR3 length is 17 residues. The CDR3: CASSPLPVTGALDGYTF. The CDR3 bases are TGTGCCAGCAGCCCCTTACCGGTGACAGGGGCGTTGGATGGCTACACCTTC. The entire variable domain, with the rest obtained from reference TRBV7-6 and TRBJ1-2, is as follows: GAGVSQSPRYKVTKRGQDVALRCDPISGHVSLYWYRQALGQGPEFLTYFNYEAQQDKSGLPNDRFSAERPEGSISTLTIQRTEQRDSAMYRCASSPLPVTGALDGYTFGSGTRLTVV.

The chain recombines TRBV6-6 with TRBJ2-1; D may correspond to TRBD1 or TRBD2 (6 bases each). The CDR3 is made up of 12 amino acids. Germline V lookup: CDR1 MNHNY, CDR2 SVGAGI (reference sequence). Trimming removed 6 bases at V and 8 bases at J, with 11 bases between. The CDR3 protein is CASRIRGDEQFF. The CDR3 DNA sequence: TGTGCCAGCAGAATTAGGGGGGATGAGCAGTTCTTC.

The rearrangement joins TRBV13 to TRBJ1-1; D is possibly TRBD1 (6 bases). Trimming stripped 0 bases from V and 10 bases from J, with 12 bases between. The CDR3 has 13 amino acids. CDR1 is PRHDT, CDR2 FYEKMQ, per germline (reference sequence). The CDR3 DNA is TGTGCCAGCAGCTTAGGCTGGCAGGGGATAGCTTTCTTT. Amino acid sequence: CASSLGWQGIAFF. The variable domain in full, with the rest retrieved from reference TRBV13 and TRBJ1-1, is AAGVIQSPRHLIKEKRETATLKCYPIPRHDTVYWYQQGPGQDPQFLISFYEKMQSDKGSIPDRFSAQQFSDYHSELNMSSLELGDSALYFCASSLGWQGIAFFGQGTRLTVV.

The chain recombines TRBV6-1 with TRBJ1-2, with a tentative D call TRBD1 (5 bases). The CDR3 is 14 amino acids. Germline CDR1 is MNHNS and CDR2 is SASEGT. Trimming took off 4 bases at V and 0 bases at J, with 9 bases between the two ends. CDR3 loop: CASSVARANYGYTF. The CDR3 DNA reads as TGTGCCAGCAGTGTAGCCAGGGCTAACTATGGCTACACCTTC.

With respect to this clonotype: A much bigger clone sits one base away, suggesting this may be a read error. CDR3 amino acids: CASRVLGRETGKLFF. CDR3 nucleotides: TGTGCCAGCAGAGTCCTCGGTCGGGAGACCGGGAAGCTGTTTTTT. This chain links TRBV7-4 with TRBJ2-2; D is perhaps TRBD2 (6 bases). CDR3 size: 15 residues. Germline CDR1 SGHVT, CDR2 SQSDAQ.

This chain joins TRBV6-5 and TRBJ2-7, with D unresolved. V lost 6 bases, J lost 0 bases, and 6 bases lay in between. Per germline, CDR1 MNHEY and CDR2 SVGAGI. This CDR3 has 12 residues. CDR3 nucleotides: TGTGCCAGCAGGAGGAGCTCCTACGAGCAGTACTTC. It is translated as CASRRSSYEQYF.

This clonotype was seen a few times. J is TRBJ1-2 and V is TRBV19; D is perhaps TRBD1 (6 bases). Trimming stripped 4 bases from V and 4 bases from J, with 16 bases between. Per the germline V gene, CDR1 is LNHDA and CDR2 is SQIVND (reference sequence). CDR3 size: 15 residues. In nucleotides, the CDR3 is TGTGCCAGTAGTACGGGGGGGCACAGGCTCTATGGCTACACCTTC. It is translated as CASSTGGHRLYGYTF.

The chain has TRBV5-7 and TRBJ1-2; D ambiguous. TRBV5-7 is recorded as an ORF, its role being uncertain. With 4 bases removed from V and 6 bases from J, the gap between germline ends came to 13 bases. CDR3 length: 13 residues. The CDR3, as DNA: TGTGCCAGCAGCATGGAGAATCGGCATGGCTACACCTTC. It encodes CASSMENRHGYTF.

The chain couples TRBV27 to TRBJ1-5; D call uncertain. The CDR3 runs to 13 residues. Germline V lookup: CDR1 MNHEY, CDR2 SMNVEV (reference sequence). V dropped 6 bases and J dropped 7 bases, with 13 bases sitting between them. The CDR3 coding sequence is TGTGCCAGCAGCAAGAAAGCAAGGCAGCCCCAGCATTTT. This encodes CASSKKARQPQHF.

V is TRBV7-9 and J is TRBJ1-2; 10 nucleotides match TRBD1. CDR1 and CDR2 from the germline V gene are SEHNR and FQNEAQ (reference sequence). V shed 4 bases and J 6 bases; nucleotides not matched to a gene: 11. This CDR3 has 16 amino acids. The chain's CDR3 is CASSSPGDRGGDGYTF. The CDR3, as DNA: TGTGCCAGCAGCTCGCCTGGGGACAGGGGAGGCGATGGCTACACCTTC.

This sequence joins TRBV2 and TRBJ2-3; D gene uncertain. This CDR3 region has 14 residues. V lost 2 bases, J lost 4 bases, and 10 bases lay in between. Germline CDR1 SNHLY, CDR2 FYNNEI. CDR3 residues: CASSEKEDSDTQYF. Written as DNA, the CDR3 is TGTGCCAGCAGTGAAAAAGAGGATTCAGATACGCAGTATTTT.

This clonotype was detected a few times. The chain uses TRBV6-6 and TRBJ2-7, with a weak D call TRBD2 (5 bases). V lost 6 bases and J lost 1, with 10 bases in between. This CDR3 has 13 residues. Germline V gene sequence: CDR1 MNHNY, CDR2 SVGAGI (reference sequence). Here the CDR3 DNA reads TGTGCCAGCAGGGACTGGTCTTCCTACGAGCAGTACTTC. It specifies CASRDWSSYEQYF.

The sample holds a few counts of this clonotype. V is TRBV4-2 and J is TRBJ1-1; D ambiguous. Germline assignment: CDR1 LGHNA and CDR2 YNFKEQ. The V gene lost 0 bases and the J gene lost 8 bases, with 13 bases spanning the gap. The CDR3 length is 14 residues. CDR3 sequence: CASSQDRAAPEAFF. As DNA, the CDR3 is TGTGCCAGCAGCCAAGATAGGGCAGCGCCAGAAGCTTTCTTT.

This clonotype was recorded at least ten times. The chain carries TRBV7-2 and TRBJ2-5; a weak D match, TRBD2 (5 bases). V was shortened by 5 bases and J by 5 bases, with 24 bases between the two germline ends. There are 17 residues in the CDR3. Germline CDR1 SGHTA, CDR2 FQGNSA. CDR3 coding DNA: TGTGCCAGCAGCGCCGGTAGATTGCTTCCTTCGGGGGAGACCCAGTACTTC. Its protein is CASSAGRLLPSGETQYF.

This clonotype came up a few times. V gene TRBV4-1 combines with J gene TRBJ1-1; D is possibly TRBD1 (5 bases). Trimming took off 0 bases at V and 4 bases at J, with 12 bases between the two ends. The germline gives CDR1 MGHRA, CDR2 YSYEKL. The CDR3 runs 15 residues. Written as DNA, the CDR3 is TGCGCCAGCAGCCAAGATCCCCAGGGAAGCACTGAAGCTTTCTTT. It specifies CASSQDPQGSTEAFF.

The gene calls are TRBV4-1 and TRBJ2-5, with D tentatively TRBD1 (6 bases). CDR1 and CDR2 from the germline V gene are MGHRA and YSYEKL. The CDR3 runs to 17 residues. The V end lost 3 bases, the J end lost 2 bases, and 19 bases lay between the germline ends. CDR3 amino acids: CASSHADRGTLQETQYF. The CDR3 nucleotides are TGCGCCAGCAGCCACGCCGACCGAGGGACACTACAAGAGACCCAGTACTTC.

Here the CDR3 DNA reads TGTGCCAGCAGTTACCCGGACAGGGGGCGAAGGTTTGGCTACACCTTC. This sequence encodes CASSYPDRGRRFGYTF. J is TRBJ1-2 and V is TRBV6-6; 11 positions agree with TRBD1. Germline assignment: CDR1 MNHNY and CDR2 SVGAGI (reference sequence). The CDR3 extends over 16 amino acids. V lost 2 bases to trimming and J lost 7 bases; unmatched junction nucleotides: 9.

This clonotype was seen ten or more times. The chain is built from TRBV7-6 and TRBJ2-2, with 8 bases that match TRBD1. Germline CDR1 SGHVS, CDR2 FNYEAQ. This CDR3 is built from 16 residues. Trimming removed 5 bases from V and 5 bases from J; junction bases left unmatched: 10. This chain's CDR3 is CASSPSGGAGTGELFF. DNA for the CDR3: TGTGCCAGCAGCCCCTCAGGGGGCGCCGGGACCGGGGAGCTGTTTTTT.

A word on this clonotype: At one of its ends the junction is not consistent with the germline gene, which may arise from a read error. The rearrangement links TRBV10-3 to TRBJ2-6; the match to TRBD1 covers 10 bases. The CDR3 runs to 16 residues. Germline CDR1 and CDR2: ENHRY and SYGVKD. CDR3 residues: CAGWGQGSSGTNVLTF. CDR3 in DNA: TGTGCCGGCTGGGGACAGGGGAGCTCTGGGACCAACGTCCTGACTTTC.

This chain's CDR3 is CASSFGEGQYGYTF. The CDR3, as DNA: TGTGCCAGCAGCTTCGGTGAGGGACAATATGGCTACACCTTC. The V call is TRBV5-4, the J call TRBJ1-2, with a tentative D call TRBD1 (6 bases). V was clipped by 2 bases and J by 5 bases, with 13 bases between them. CDR1 is SGHNT and CDR2 is YYREEE in the germline V gene (reference sequence). This CDR3 contains 14 residues.

This clonotype was found once. The chain is built from TRBV27 and TRBJ2-5; 7 bases agree with TRBD1. Germline V gene lookup returns CDR1 MNHEY and CDR2 SMNVEV (reference sequence). CDR3 length: 15 residues. V lost 8 bases to trimming and J lost 6 bases; unmatched junction nucleotides: 15. CDR3 in DNA: TGTGCCAGCTCTGCTAAGGGACAGAGACAGAAGACCCAGTACTTC. As protein: CASSAKGQRQKTQYF.

The chain links TRBV4-3 to TRBJ1-6, with D possibly TRBD1 on 5 matching bases. Germline-derived CDR1 and CDR2 are LGHNA and YSLEER. With 0 bases removed from V and 7 bases from J, the gap between germline ends came to 13 bases. The CDR3 consists of 16 residues. CDR3 sequence (DNA): TGCGCCAGCAGCCAAGAGAGGGACGGTTCAAATTCACCCCTCCACTTT. It specifies CASSQERDGSNSPLHF.

This clonotype was counted a few times. V and J are TRBV6-4 and TRBJ1-5; D gene ambiguous. Trimming took 1 base from V and 3 from J, leaving 16 bases between them. In germline, CDR1 is MRHNA, CDR2 SNTAGT. This CDR3 has 17 residues. CDR3 bases: TGTGCCAGCAGTGACTACGTTCGGGTACGACTCAATCAGCCCCAGCATTTT. Translating gives CASSDYVRVRLNQPQHF.

The chain employs TRBV6-5 and TRBJ2-3; 8 bases are a match to TRBD2. V dropped 6 bases and J dropped 4; count of bases not matched to a gene: 15. The CDR3 loop spans 17 amino acids. Germline CDR1 and CDR2: MNHEY and SVGAGI. The CDR3 loop is CASSSPGGGGLPDTQYF. The CDR3 DNA is TGTGCCAGCAGCAGTCCGGGGGGGGGGGGCTTACCAGATACGCAGTATTTT.

This clonotype has only a few counts. The J gene is TRBJ2-3, the V gene TRBV6-6; D uncertain. Germline values: CDR1 MNHNY, CDR2 SVGAGI (reference sequence). The CDR3 is made up of 16 amino acids. The V end lost 5 bases, the J end lost 0 bases, and 15 bases lay between the germline ends. The CDR3 protein is CASSPDRPHSTDTQYF. The DNA for the CDR3 is TGTGCCAGCAGTCCCGATCGACCCCATAGCACAGATACGCAGTATTTT.